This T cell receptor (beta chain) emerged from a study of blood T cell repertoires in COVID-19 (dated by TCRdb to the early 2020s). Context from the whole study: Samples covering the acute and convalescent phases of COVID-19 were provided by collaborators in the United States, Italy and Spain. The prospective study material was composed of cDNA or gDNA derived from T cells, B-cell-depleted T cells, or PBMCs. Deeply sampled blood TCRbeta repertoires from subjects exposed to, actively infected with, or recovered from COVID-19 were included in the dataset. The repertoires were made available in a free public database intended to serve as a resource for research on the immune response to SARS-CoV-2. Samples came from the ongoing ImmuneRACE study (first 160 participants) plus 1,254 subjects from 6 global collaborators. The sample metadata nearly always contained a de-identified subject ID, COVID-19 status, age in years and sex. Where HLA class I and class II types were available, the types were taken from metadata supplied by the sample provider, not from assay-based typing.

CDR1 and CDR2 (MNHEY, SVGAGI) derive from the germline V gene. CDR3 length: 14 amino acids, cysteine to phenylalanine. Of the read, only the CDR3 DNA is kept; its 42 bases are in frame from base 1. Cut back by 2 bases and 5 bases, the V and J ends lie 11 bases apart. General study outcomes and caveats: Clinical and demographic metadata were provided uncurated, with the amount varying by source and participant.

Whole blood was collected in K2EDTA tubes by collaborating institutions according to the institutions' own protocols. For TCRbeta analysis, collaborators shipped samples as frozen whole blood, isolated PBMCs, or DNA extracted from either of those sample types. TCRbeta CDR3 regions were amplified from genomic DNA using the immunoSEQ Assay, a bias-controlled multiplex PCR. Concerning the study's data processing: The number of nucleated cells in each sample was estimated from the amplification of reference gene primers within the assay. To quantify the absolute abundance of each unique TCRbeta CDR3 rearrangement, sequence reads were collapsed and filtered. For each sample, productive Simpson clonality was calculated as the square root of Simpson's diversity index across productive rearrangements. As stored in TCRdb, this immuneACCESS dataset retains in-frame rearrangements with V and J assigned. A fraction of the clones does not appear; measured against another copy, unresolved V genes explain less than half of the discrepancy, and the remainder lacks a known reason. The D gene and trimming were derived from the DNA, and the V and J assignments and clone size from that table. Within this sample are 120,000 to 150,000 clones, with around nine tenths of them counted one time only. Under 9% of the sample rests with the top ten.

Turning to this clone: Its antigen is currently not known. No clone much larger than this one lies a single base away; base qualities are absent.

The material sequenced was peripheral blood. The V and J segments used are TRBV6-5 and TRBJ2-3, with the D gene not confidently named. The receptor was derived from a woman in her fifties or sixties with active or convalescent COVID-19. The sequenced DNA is TGTGCCAGCAGTTACCGCACGCTAGGAGATACGCAGTATTTT. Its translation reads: CASSYRTLGDTQYF.